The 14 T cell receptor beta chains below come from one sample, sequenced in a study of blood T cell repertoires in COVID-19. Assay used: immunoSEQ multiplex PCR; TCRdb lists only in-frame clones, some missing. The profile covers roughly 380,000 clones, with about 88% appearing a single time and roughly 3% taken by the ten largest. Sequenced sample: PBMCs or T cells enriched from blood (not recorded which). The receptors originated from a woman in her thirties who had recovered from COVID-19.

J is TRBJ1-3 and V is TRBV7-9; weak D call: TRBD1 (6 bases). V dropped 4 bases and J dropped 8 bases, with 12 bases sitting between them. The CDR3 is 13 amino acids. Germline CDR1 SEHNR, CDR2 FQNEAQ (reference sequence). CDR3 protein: CASSSGVLDTIYF. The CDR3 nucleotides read TGTGCCAGCAGCTCAGGGGTACTGGACACCATATATTTT.

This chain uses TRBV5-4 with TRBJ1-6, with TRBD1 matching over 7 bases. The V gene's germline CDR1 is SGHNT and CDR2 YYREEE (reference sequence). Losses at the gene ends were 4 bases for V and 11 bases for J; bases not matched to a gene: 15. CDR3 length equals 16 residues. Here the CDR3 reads CASSRPGDRAGTPLHF. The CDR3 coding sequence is TGTGCCAGCAGCCGTCCTGGAGACAGGGCGGGGACACCCCTCCACTTT.

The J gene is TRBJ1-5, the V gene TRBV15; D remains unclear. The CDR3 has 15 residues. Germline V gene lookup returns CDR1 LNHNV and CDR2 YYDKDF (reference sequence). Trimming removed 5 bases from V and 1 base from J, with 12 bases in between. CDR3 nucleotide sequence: TGTGCCACCAGCTCCCGGAGCGGGAGCAATCAGCCCCAGCATTTT. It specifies CATSSRSGSNQPQHF.

CDR3 nucleotides: TGCGCCAGCAGCCGCACCGCAGGGGCCTCCTACGAGCAGTACTTC. Residues: CASSRTAGASYEQYF. The genes are TRBV4-1 and TRBJ2-7; D perhaps matches TRBD1 (6 bases). Germline CDR1 MGHRA, CDR2 YSYEKL. The V and J ends lost 4 bases and 0 bases respectively, with 13 bases between them. This CDR3 is 15 amino acids long.

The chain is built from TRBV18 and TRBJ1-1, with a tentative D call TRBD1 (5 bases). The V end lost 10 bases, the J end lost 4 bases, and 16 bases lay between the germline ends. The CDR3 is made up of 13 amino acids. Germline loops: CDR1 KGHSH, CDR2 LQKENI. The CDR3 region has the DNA TGTGCCACCGCTACCGGGGGGTCCACTGAAGCTTTCTTT. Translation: CATATGGSTEAFF.

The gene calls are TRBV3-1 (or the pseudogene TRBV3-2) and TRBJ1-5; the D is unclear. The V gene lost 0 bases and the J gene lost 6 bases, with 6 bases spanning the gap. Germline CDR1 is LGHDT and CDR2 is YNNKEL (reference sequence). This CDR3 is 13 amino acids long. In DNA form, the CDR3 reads TGTGCCAGCAGCCAAGATACTTTTCAGCCCCAGCATTTT. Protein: CASSQDTFQPQHF.

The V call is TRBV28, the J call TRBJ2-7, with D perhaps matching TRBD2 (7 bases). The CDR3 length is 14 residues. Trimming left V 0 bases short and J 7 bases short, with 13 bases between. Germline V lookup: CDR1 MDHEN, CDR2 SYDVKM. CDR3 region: CASSLWQGRGEQYF. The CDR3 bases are TGTGCCAGCAGTTTATGGCAGGGGAGGGGAGAGCAGTACTTC.

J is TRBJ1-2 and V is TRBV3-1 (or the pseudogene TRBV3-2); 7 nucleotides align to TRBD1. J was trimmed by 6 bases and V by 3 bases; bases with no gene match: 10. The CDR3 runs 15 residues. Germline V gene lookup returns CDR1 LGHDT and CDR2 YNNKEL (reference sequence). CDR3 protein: CASSQQDRDWDGYTF. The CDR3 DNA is TGTGCCAGCAGCCAGCAAGACAGGGACTGGGATGGCTACACCTTC.

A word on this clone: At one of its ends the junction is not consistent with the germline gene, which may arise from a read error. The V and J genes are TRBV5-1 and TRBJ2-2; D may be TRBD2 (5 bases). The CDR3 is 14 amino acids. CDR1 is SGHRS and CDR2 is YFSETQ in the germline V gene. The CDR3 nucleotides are TGCGCCAGCAGCTTGGAATCCGGCTCCGGGGAGCTATTTTTT. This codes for CASSLESGSGELFF.

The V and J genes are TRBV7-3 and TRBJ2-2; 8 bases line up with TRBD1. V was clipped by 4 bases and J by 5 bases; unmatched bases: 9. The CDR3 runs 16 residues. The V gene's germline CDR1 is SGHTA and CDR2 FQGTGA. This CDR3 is CASSYVGQGGTGELFF. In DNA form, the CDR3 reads TGTGCCAGCAGCTACGTCGGACAGGGAGGAACCGGGGAGCTGTTTTTT.

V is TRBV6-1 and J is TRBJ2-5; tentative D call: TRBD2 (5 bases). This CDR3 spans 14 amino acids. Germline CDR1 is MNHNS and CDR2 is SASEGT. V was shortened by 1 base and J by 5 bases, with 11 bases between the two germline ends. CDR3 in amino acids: CASSEDLIAETQYF. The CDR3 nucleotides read TGTGCCAGCAGTGAAGACTTAATAGCGGAGACCCAGTACTTC.

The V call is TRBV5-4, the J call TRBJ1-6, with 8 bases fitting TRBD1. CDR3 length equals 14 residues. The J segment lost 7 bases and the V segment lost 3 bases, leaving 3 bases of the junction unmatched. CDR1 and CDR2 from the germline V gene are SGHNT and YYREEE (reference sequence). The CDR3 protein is CASSWDRSNSPLHF. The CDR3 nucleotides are TGTGCCAGCAGCTGGGACAGGTCAAATTCACCCCTCCACTTT.

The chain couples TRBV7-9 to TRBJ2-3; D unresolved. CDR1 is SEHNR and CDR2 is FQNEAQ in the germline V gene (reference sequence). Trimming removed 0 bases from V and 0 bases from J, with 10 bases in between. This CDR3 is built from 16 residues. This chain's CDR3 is CASSLASVRSTDTQYF. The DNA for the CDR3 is TGTGCCAGCAGCTTAGCGTCAGTCCGTAGCACAGATACGCAGTATTTT.

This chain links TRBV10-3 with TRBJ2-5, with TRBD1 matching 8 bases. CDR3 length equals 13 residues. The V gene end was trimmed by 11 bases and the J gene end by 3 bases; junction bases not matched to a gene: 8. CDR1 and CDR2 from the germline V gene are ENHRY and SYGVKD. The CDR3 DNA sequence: TGTGCCGCCCGGGACAGGACCAAAGAGACCCAGTACTTC. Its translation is CAARDRTKETQYF.